The rows below give T cell receptor beta chains drawn from one sample of a study of cytomegalovirus exposure and HLA in healthy donors. TCRdb's table, derived via immunoSEQ multiplex PCR, lists solely in-frame clones and lacks some. The data hold roughly 220,000 clones, with roughly 80% observed a single time. The sequenced material came from PBMCs. Source of these receptors: a man aged 50-59 years in good health and CMV-seronegative. CDR3s include the opening cysteine and the closing phenylalanine or tryptophan. Fields, in order: CDR3 protein, CDR3 DNA, clone size, D gene, V gene, J gene. D genes are given only for firm matches. Rows may omit the clone size; those that give it use once, few, many or a size class.

CDR3: CASSLQAGGNTGELFF; DNA: TGTGCCAGCTCCCTACAAGCGGGAGGGAACACCGGGGAGCTGTTTTTT; size: -; D: TRBD2; V: TRBV18; J: TRBJ2-2
CDR3: CASSPYSESNQPQHF; DNA: TGTGCCAGCAGCCCTTATAGTGAAAGCAATCAGCCCCAGCATTTT; size: -; D: -; V: TRBV2; J: TRBJ1-5
CDR3: CASSSASRRGANEQFF; DNA: TGTGCCAGCAGCTCCGCCTCGCGCCGGGGGGCCAATGAGCAGTTCTTC; size: once; D: -; V: TRBV5-4; J: TRBJ2-1
CDR3: CASSYQTGGEQYF; DNA: TGTGCCAGCAGTTACCAAACGGGGGGCGAGCAGTACTTC; size: -; D: TRBD2; V: TRBV6-5; J: TRBJ2-7
CDR3: CASSLPSPGGELFF; DNA: TGCGCCAGCAGCTTACCCAGTCCAGGCGGGGAGCTGTTTTTT; size: -; D: -; V: TRBV5-1; J: TRBJ2-2
CDR3: CASTRDGGATEAFF; DNA: TGTGCCAGCACACGGGACGGGGGTGCCACTGAAGCTTTCTTT; size: once; D: -; V: TRBV2; J: TRBJ1-1
CDR3: CASRPYGTVFTGELFF; DNA: TGTGCCAGTAGGCCTTACGGGACAGTCTTCACCGGGGAGCTGTTTTTT; size: -; D: TRBD1; V: TRBV19; J: TRBJ2-2
CDR3: CASSPGLEQETQYF; DNA: TGTGCCAGCTCACCTGGACTAGAGCAAGAGACCCAGTACTTC; size: -; D: TRBD2; V: TRBV18; J: TRBJ2-5
CDR3: CASSELRAGAHNEQFF; DNA: TGTGCCAGCAGTGAATTGAGAGCGGGAGCCCACAATGAGCAGTTCTTC; size: -; D: TRBD2; V: TRBV25-1; J: TRBJ2-1
CDR3: CASSPGLAHEQYF; DNA: TGTGCCAGCAGCCCTGGACTAGCCCACGAGCAGTACTTC; size: -; D: TRBD2; V: TRBV7-6; J: TRBJ2-7
CDR3: CASSASLQETQYF; DNA: TGTGCCAGCAGTGCCAGTCTTCAAGAGACCCAGTACTTC; size: once; D: -; V: TRBV2; J: TRBJ2-5
CDR3: CASSGNRDGTQYF; DNA: TGTGCCAGCAGTGGTAACAGGGACGGAACGCAGTATTTT; size: -; D: -; V: TRBV2; J: TRBJ2-3
CDR3: CASSHQGNTEAFF; DNA: TGCGCCAGCAGCCACCAGGGGAACACTGAAGCTTTCTTT; size: -; D: -; V: TRBV4-1; J: TRBJ1-1
CDR3: CASSRSLTGNYGYTF; DNA: TGTGCCAGCAGTAGGTCTCTAACAGGCAACTATGGCTACACCTTC; size: -; D: -; V: TRBV25-1; J: TRBJ1-2
CDR3: CASSFGTGNEQFF; DNA: TGTGCCAGCAGCTTCGGGACAGGCAATGAGCAGTTCTTC; size: -; D: TRBD1; V: TRBV7-9; J: TRBJ2-1
CDR3: CASSLEGEPVNSGANVLTF; DNA: TGTGCCAGCAGCTTGGAGGGGGAGCCAGTAAACTCTGGGGCCAACGTCCTGACTTTC; size: once; D: -; V: TRBV5-5; J: TRBJ2-6
CDR3: CSARPDREEFF; DNA: TGCAGTGCTAGACCCGACAGGGAAGAGTTCTTC; size: -; D: TRBD1; V: TRBV20-1; J: TRBJ2-1
CDR3: CASSARDRNEKLFF; DNA: TGTGCCAGCAGTGCCCGGGACAGAAATGAAAAACTGTTTTTT; size: -; D: TRBD1; V: TRBV28; J: TRBJ1-4